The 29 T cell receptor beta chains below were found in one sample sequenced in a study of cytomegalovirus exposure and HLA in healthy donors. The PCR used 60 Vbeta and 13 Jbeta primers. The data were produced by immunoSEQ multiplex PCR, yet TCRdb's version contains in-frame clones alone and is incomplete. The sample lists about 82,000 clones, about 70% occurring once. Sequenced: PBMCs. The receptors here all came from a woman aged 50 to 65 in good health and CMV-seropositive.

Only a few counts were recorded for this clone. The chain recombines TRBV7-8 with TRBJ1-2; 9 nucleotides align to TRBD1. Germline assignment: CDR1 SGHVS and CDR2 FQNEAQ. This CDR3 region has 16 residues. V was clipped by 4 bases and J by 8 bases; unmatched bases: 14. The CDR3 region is CASSSPLGQGLWGYTF. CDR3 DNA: TGTGCCAGCAGCTCCCCTTTGGGACAGGGACTTTGGGGCTACACCTTC.

Here the CDR3 reads CASSPQGRKGYTF. Here the CDR3 DNA reads TGTGCCAGCAGTCCACAGGGGCGGAAGGGCTACACCTTC. This chain connects TRBV6-5 to TRBJ1-2; the match to TRBD1 covers 7 bases. Trimming cost V 5 bases and J 8 bases; bases outside gene matches: 8. CDR1 and CDR2 from the germline V gene are MNHEY and SVGAGI. The CDR3 is 13 residues long.

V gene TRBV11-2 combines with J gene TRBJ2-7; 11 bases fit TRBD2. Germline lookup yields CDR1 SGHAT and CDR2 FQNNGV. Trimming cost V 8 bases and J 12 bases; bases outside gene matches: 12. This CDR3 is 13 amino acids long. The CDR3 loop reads CASRTSSGRWRYF. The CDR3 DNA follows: TGTGCCAGCCGCACCTCTAGCGGGAGGTGGCGGTACTTC.

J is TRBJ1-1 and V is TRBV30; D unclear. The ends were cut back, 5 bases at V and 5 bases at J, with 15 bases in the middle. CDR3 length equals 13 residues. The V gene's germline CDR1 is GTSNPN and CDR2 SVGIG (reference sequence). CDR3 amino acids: CAWRWGVGTEAFF. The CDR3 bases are TGTGCCTGGCGGTGGGGAGTAGGAACTGAAGCTTTCTTT. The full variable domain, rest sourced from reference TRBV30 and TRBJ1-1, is SQTIHQWPATLVQPVGSPLSLECTVEGTSNPNLYWYRQAAGRGLQLLFYSVGIGQISSEVPQNLSASRPQDRQFILSSKKLLLSDSGFYLCAWRWGVGTEAFFGQGTRLTVV.

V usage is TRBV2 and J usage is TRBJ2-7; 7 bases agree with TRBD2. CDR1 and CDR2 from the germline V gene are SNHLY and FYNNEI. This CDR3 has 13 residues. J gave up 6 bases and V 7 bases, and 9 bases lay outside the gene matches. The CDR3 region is CASNGVREGEQYF. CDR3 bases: TGTGCCAGCAATGGTGTCAGGGAGGGCGAGCAGTACTTC.

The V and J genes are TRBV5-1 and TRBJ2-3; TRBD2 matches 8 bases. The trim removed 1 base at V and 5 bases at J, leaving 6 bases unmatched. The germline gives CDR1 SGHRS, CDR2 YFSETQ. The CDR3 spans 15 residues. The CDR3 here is CASSLFTGGIDTQYF. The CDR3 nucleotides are TGCGCCAGCAGCTTGTTTACGGGAGGGATAGATACGCAGTATTTT.

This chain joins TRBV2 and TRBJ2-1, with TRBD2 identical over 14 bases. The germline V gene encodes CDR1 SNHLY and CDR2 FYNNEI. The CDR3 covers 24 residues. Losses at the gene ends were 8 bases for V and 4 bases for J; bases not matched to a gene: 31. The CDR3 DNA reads TGTGCCAGCGCGCGGGCTTTGGGGCAGGGGGCCACCGGGACTAGCGGGAGACATTACAATGAGCAGTTCTTC. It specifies CASARALGQGATGTSGRHYNEQFF.

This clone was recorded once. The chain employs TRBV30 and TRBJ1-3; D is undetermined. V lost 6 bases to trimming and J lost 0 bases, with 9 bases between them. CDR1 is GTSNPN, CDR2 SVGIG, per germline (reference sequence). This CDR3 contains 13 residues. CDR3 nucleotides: TGTGCCTGCTTAGTCGGCTCTGGAAACACCATATATTTT. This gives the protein CACLVGSGNTIYF.

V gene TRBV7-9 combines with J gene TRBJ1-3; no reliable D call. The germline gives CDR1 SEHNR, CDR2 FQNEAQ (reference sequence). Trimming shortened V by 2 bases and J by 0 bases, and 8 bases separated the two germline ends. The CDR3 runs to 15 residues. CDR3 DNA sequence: TGTGCCAGCAGCTTATTTCCCGGCTCTGGAAACACCATATATTTT. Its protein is CASSLFPGSGNTIYF.

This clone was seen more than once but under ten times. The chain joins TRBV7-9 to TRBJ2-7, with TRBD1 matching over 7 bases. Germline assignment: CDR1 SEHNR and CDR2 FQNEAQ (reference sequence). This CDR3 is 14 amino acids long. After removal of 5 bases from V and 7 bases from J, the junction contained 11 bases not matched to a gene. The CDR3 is CASSPGQTSWEQYF. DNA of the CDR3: TGTGCCAGCAGCCCGGGACAGACGTCTTGGGAGCAGTACTTC.

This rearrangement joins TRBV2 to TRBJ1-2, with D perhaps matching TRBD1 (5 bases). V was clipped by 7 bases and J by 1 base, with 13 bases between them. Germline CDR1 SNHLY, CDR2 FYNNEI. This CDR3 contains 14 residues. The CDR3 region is CASKQDVNNYGYTF. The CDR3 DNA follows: TGTGCCAGCAAACAGGACGTCAATAACTATGGCTACACCTTC. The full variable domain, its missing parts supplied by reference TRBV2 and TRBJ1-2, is EPEVTQTPSHQVTQMGQEVILRCVPISNHLYFYWYRQILGQKVEFLVSFYNNEISEKSEIFDDQFSVERPDGSNFTLKIRSTKLEDSAMYFCASKQDVNNYGYTFGSGTRLTVV.

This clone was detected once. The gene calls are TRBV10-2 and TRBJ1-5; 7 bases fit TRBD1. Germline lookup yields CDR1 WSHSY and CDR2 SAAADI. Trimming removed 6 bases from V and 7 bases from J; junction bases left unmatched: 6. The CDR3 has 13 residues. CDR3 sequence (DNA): TGCGCCAGCAGGGCAGGGGGTGACCAGCCCCAGCATTTT. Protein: CASRAGGDQPQHF.

CDR3 sequence (DNA): TGTGCCAGCAGCTTGGAGCGGAGGAACACTGAAGCTTTCTTT. Translating gives CASSLERRNTEAFF. This rearrangement joins TRBV5-6 to TRBJ1-1; D uncertain. Per the germline V gene, CDR1 is SGHDT and CDR2 is YYEEEE. The CDR3 spans 14 residues. Trimming pared 0 bases from V and 1 base from J, leaving 7 bases between.

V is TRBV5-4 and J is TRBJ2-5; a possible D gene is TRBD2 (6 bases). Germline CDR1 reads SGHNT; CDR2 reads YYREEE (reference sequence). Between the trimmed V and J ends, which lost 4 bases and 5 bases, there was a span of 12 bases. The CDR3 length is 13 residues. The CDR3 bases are TGTGCCAGCAGCGCCGGGAGCACGGAGACCCAGTACTTC. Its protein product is CASSAGSTETQYF.

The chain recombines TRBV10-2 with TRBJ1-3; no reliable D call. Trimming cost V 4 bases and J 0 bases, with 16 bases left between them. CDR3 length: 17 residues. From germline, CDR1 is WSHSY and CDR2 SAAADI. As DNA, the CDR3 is TGCGCCAGCAGTGCCTTAATCCAGGAACCCTCTGGAAACACCATATATTTT. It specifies CASSALIQEPSGNTIYF.

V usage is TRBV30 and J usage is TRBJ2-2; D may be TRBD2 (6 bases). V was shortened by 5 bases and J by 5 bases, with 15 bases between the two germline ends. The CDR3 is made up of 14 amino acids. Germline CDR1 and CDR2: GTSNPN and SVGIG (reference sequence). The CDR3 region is CAWEAGGRTGELFF. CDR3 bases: TGTGCCTGGGAAGCGGGTGGGAGAACCGGGGAGCTGTTTTTT.

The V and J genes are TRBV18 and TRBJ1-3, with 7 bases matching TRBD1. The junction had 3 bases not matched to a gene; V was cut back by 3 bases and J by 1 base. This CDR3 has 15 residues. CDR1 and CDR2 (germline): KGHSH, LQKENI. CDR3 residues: CASSPLQGSGNTIYF. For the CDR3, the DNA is TGTGCCAGCTCACCGCTACAGGGGTCTGGAAACACCATATATTTT.

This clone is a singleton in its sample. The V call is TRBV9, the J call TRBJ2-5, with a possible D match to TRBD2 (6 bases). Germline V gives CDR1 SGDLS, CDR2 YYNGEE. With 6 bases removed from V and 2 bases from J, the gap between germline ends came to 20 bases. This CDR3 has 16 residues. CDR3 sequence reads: CASTVGESGQQETQYF. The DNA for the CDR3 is TGTGCCAGCACGGTTGGGGAAAGCGGGCAACAAGAGACCCAGTACTTC. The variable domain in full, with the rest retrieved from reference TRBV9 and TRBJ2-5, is DSGVTQTPKHLITATGQRVTLRCSPRSGDLSVYWYQQSLDQGLQFLIQYYNGEERAKGNILERFSAQQFPDLHSELNLSSLELGDSALYFCASTVGESGQQETQYFGPGTRLLVL.

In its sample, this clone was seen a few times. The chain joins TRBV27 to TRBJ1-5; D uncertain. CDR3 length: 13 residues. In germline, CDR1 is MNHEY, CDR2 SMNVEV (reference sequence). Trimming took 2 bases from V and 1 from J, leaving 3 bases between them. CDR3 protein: CASSLQSNQPQHF. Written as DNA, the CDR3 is TGTGCCAGCAGTTTACAAAGCAATCAGCCCCAGCATTTT.

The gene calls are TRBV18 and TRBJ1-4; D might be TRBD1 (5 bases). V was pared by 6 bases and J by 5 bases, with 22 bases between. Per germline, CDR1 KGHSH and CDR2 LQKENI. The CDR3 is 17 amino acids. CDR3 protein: CASSLLSRGRRNEKLFF. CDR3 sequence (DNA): TGTGCCAGCTCGCTTCTATCGCGGGGCCGAAGAAATGAAAAACTGTTTTTT.

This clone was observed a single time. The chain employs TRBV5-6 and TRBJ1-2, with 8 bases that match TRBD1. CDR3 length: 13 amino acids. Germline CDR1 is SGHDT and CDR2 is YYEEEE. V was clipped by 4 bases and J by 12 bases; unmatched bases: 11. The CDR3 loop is CASSQGADQRHTF. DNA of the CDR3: TGTGCCAGCAGCCAGGGGGCAGACCAGAGGCACACCTTC.

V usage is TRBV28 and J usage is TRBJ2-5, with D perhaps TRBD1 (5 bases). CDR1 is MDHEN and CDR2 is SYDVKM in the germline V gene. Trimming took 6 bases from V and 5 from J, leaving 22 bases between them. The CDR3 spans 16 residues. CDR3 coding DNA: TGTGCCAGCAGCACAGCCCTGGCAGGGATGGTTGAGACCCAGTACTTC. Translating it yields CASSTALAGMVETQYF.

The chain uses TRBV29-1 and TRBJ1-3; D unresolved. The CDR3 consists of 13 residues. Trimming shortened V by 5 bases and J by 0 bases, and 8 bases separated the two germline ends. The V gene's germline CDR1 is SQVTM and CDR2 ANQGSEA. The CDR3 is CSVMSYSGNTIYF. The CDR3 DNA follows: TGCAGCGTTATGTCCTACTCTGGAAACACCATATATTTT.

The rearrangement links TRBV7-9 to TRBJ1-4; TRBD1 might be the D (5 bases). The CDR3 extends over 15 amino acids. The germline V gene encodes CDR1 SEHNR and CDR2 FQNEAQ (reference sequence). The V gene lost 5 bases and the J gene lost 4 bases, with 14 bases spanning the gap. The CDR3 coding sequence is TGTGCCAGCAGCCCCACGTGGGGGGGTAATGAAAAACTGTTTTTT. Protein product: CASSPTWGGNEKLFF.

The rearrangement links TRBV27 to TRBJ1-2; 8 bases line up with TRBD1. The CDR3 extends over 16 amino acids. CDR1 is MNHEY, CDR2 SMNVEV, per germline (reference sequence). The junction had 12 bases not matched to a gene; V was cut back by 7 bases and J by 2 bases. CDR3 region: CASTKFPTGVNYGYTF. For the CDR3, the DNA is TGTGCCAGCACCAAATTCCCGACAGGGGTGAACTATGGCTACACCTTC.

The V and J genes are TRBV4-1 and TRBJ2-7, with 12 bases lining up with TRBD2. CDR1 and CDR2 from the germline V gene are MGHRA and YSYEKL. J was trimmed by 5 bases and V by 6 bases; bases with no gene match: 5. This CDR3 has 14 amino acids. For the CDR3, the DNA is TGCGCCAGCAGGCTAGCGGGAGGGTCCCACGAGCAGTACTTC. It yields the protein CASRLAGGSHEQYF.

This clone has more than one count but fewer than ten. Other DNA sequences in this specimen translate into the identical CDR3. Written as DNA, the CDR3 is TGTGCCAGCAGTAAGCGCCAGAACACTGAAGCTTTCTTT. Translated, it gives CASSKRQNTEAFF. J is TRBJ1-1 and V is TRBV9; no reliable D call. Germline CDR1 is SGDLS and CDR2 is YYNGEE. V shed 5 bases and J shed 1 base, with 9 bases lying between them. The CDR3 runs 13 residues.

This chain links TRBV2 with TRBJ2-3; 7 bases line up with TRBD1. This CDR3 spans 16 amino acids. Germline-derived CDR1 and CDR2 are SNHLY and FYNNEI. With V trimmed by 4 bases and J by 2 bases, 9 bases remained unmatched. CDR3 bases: TGTGCCAGCAGTGCCGGGACAGTGGCATTCACAGATACGCAGTATTTT. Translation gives CASSAGTVAFTDTQYF.

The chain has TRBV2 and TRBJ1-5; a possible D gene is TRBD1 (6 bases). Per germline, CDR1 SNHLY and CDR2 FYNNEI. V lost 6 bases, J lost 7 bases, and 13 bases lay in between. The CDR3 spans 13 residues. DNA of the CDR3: TGTGCCAGCAGGACAGGTGATCGACAGCCCCAGCATTTT. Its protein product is CASRTGDRQPQHF.